The clone carrying this T cell receptor (beta chain) was seen once. Its antigen is unidentified. Germline CDR1 SNHLY, CDR2 FYNNEI. The ends lost 4 bases at V and 5 bases at J; junction bases unmatched: 13. The CDR3 spans 17 residues. This entry belongs to a study of cytomegalovirus exposure and HLA in healthy donors. Vbeta (60) and Jbeta (13) primers were used in the PCR. Here immunoSEQ multiplex PCR was the method, and the copy in TCRdb shows in-frame clones only, minus some. Found here are more than 95,000 clones, around 76% of them singletons; the top ten hold 9% to 12%. Whole-study findings and limits: When a later analysis compared HLA-associated TCR beta chains with equally common others, the HLA-associated chains turned out to be more clonally expanded and to have lower generation probabilities. Published work reported that the classifier diagnosed cytomegalovirus status with high specificity and sensitivity.

This TCR derives from a woman under 30 in good health and CMV-seropositive. Material for sequencing was PBMCs. This chain connects TRBV2 to TRBJ2-5; 10 bases agree with TRBD1. The CDR3: CASSVWLGTGEGETQYF. In DNA, the CDR3 is TGTGCCAGCAGTGTTTGGTTGGGGACAGGGGAGGGGGAGACCCAGTACTTC. Together with reference TRBV2 and TRBJ2-5, the CDR3 gives the full variable domain: EPEVTQTPSHQVTQMGQEVILRCVPISNHLYFYWYRQILGQKVEFLVSFYNNEISEKSEIFDDQFSVERPDGSNFTLKIRSTKLEDSAMYFCASSVWLGTGEGETQYFGPGTRLLVL.